This TCR beta chain was sequenced during a study of Ad26.COV2.S vaccination and SARS-CoV-2 variants. Study summary: The study gave Ad26.COV2.S intramuscularly, once or twice 56 days apart.

About this clone itself: The antigen is not known.

Treatment meaning: 19 received Ad26.COV2.S at low or high dose, single or two shots; roughly five received placebo; per-sample allocation not given. Each sample was drawn 63 days after the first injection (of vaccine or placebo). The data were produced by immunoSEQ multiplex PCR, yet TCRdb's version contains in-frame clones alone and is incomplete. In the table there are about half a million clones, 89% of which are singletons. Study-wide findings and caveats: Using TCR breadth and depth analyses may have led to underestimated total T cell responses. Researchers reported similar non-spike TCR breadth in vaccine and placebo recipients. Vaccine recipients posted higher spike-specific TCR breadth than their placebo counterparts.

The V end was cut by 0 bases, the J end by 2 bases, with 14 bases between. This CDR3 has 18 residues. Germline V gene data show CDR1 as LGHDT and CDR2 as YNNKEL (reference sequence). The receptor's source is a person aged 18-60 years who received the Ad26.COV2.S COVID-19 vaccine or a placebo. The sample consisted of peripheral blood, taken in a trial of Ad26.COV2.S vaccine versus placebo. The J gene is TRBJ2-6, the V gene TRBV3-1 (or the pseudogene TRBV3-2); D gene unclear. The CDR3 spells CASSQERLGRTGANVLTF. The CDR3 DNA reads TGTGCCAGCAGCCAAGAACGTCTGGGCAGAACTGGGGCCAACGTCCTGACTTTC.